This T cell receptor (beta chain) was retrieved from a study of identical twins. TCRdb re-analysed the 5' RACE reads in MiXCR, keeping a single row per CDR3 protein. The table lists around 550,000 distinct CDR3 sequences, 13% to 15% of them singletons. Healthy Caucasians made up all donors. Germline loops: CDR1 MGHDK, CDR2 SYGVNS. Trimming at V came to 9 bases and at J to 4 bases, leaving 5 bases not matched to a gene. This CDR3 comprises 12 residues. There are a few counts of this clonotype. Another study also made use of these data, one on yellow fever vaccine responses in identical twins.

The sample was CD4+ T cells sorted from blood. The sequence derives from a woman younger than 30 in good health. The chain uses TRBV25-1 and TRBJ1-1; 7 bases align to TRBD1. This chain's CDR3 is CASKGATTEAFF. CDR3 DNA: TGTGCCAGTAAGGGGGCGACCACTGAAGCTTTCTTT.